The 15 T cell receptor beta chains listed next were all sequenced from one sample in a study of control samples from healthy donors and cancer patients. Repertoires were generated with immunoSEQ multiplex PCR, while TCRdb's copy carries only in-frame clones and drops some. The sample lists roughly 160,000 clones; nearly 96% were seen once. The sample consisted of blood. The receptor set was obtained from a woman aged 25 to 39 in good health.

The gene calls are TRBV5-6 and TRBJ1-3, with a tentative D call TRBD1 (5 bases). The CDR3 is 16 residues long. CDR1 is SGHDT and CDR2 is YYEEEE in the germline V gene. With 2 bases removed from V and 0 bases from J, the gap between germline ends came to 12 bases. CDR3 bases: TGTGCCAGCAGCTTCTCGGCAGGGACCTCTGGAAACACCATATATTTT. Amino acids: CASSFSAGTSGNTIYF.

As regards this clone: The sample holds other DNA sequences that translate to the same CDR3. The chain carries TRBV12-3 or TRBV12-4 and TRBJ1-5; the D is unclear. CDR3 length: 13 amino acids. Between the trimmed V and J ends, which lost 0 bases and 4 bases, there was a span of 4 bases. The CDR3 bases are TGTGCCAGCAGTTTAGCAGAAAATCAGCCCCAGCATTTT. Amino acids: CASSLAENQPQHF.

This clone has just one count. V gene TRBV6-5 combines with J gene TRBJ1-6; D not certain. Trimming cost V 7 bases and J 14 bases, with 15 bases left between them. CDR3 size: 12 residues. CDR1 and CDR2 (germline): MNHEY, SVGAGI. In nucleotides, the CDR3 is TGTGCCAGCAACGGGCCGACTGAAACCCTCCACTTT. It yields the protein CASNGPTETLHF.

The rearrangement links TRBV5-1 to TRBJ1-1; 8 nucleotides line up with TRBD1. This CDR3 region has 15 residues. Germline loops: CDR1 SGHRS, CDR2 YFSETQ. The J segment lost 7 bases and the V segment lost 1 base, leaving 9 bases of the junction unmatched. For the CDR3, the DNA is TGCGCCAGCAGCTTGTCCACAGGGGGTTTGGGTGAAGCTTTCTTT. This translates into CASSLSTGGLGEAFF.

The gene calls are TRBV9 and TRBJ1-2; D remains ambiguous. The germline V gene encodes CDR1 SGDLS and CDR2 YYNGEE. The CDR3 totals 15 residues. V lost 3 bases, J lost 7 bases, and 19 bases lay in between. The CDR3 region is CASSAQPRLGGGYTF. The DNA for the CDR3 is TGTGCCAGCAGCGCACAACCCAGGCTAGGAGGTGGCTACACCTTC.

Remarks on this clone: Other DNA sequences in the sample encode the same CDR3. This chain connects TRBV18 to TRBJ1-5; no clear D gene. V lost 5 bases, J lost 0 bases, and 5 bases lay in between. The germline gives CDR1 KGHSH, CDR2 LQKENI. This CDR3 region has 13 residues. The CDR3 protein is CASSADSNQPQHF. The CDR3, as DNA: TGTGCCAGCTCAGCAGATAGCAATCAGCCCCAGCATTTT.

The chain uses TRBV6-2 or TRBV6-3 and TRBJ1-5; 7 nucleotides match TRBD1. The CDR3 runs to 19 residues. Trimming at V came to 0 bases and at J to 0 bases, leaving 11 bases not matched to a gene. Per germline, CDR1 MNHEY and CDR2 SVGEGT. Here the CDR3 reads CASSYSPIGTAYSNQPQHF. The CDR3 DNA sequence: TGTGCCAGCAGTTACTCGCCAATCGGGACAGCCTATAGCAATCAGCCCCAGCATTTT.

This clone was seen just once. The chain uses TRBV10-3 and TRBJ2-7; 9 bases are shared with TRBD1. With V trimmed by 7 bases and J by 4 bases, 5 bases remained unmatched. This CDR3 has 13 amino acids. Looked up from germline, CDR1 is ENHRY and CDR2 is SYGVKD. This CDR3 is CAIKDRGTYEQYF. The CDR3 coding sequence is TGTGCCATCAAGGACAGGGGTACGTACGAGCAGTACTTC.

V gene TRBV5-4 combines with J gene TRBJ2-2; 10 nucleotides align to TRBD1. The CDR3 spans 15 residues. Germline CDR1 is SGHNT and CDR2 is YYREEE (reference sequence). J gave up 4 bases and V 3 bases, and 3 bases lay outside the gene matches. In DNA, the CDR3 is TGTGCCAGCAGCTCCGGGACAGGGGTCACCGGGGAGCTGTTTTTT. As protein: CASSSGTGVTGELFF.

The chain is built from TRBV5-1 and TRBJ2-2; possible D gene TRBD2, 6 bases. V was shortened by 4 bases and J by 5 bases, with 18 bases between the two germline ends. The CDR3 loop spans 16 amino acids. The germline V gene encodes CDR1 SGHRS and CDR2 YFSETQ. The chain's CDR3 is CASSPRRGLLTGELFF. CDR3 nucleotide sequence: TGCGCCAGCAGCCCACGAAGGGGACTTTTAACCGGGGAGCTGTTTTTT.

V is TRBV5-1 and J is TRBJ1-4; D not certain. The length of the CDR3 is 15 residues. CDR1 is SGHRS, CDR2 YFSETQ, per germline. The germline V and J ends were trimmed by 0 bases and 0 bases, with 6 bases remaining between them. CDR3 sequence reads: CASSLDTTTNEKLFF. CDR3 in DNA: TGCGCCAGCAGCTTGGACACGACAACTAATGAAAAACTGTTTTTT.

The chain employs TRBV28 and TRBJ2-7; 10 bases fit TRBD2. The CDR3 spans 14 residues. V was pared by 4 bases and J by 6 bases, with 6 bases of the junction left unmatched. Germline CDR1 MDHEN, CDR2 SYDVKM. CDR3 nucleotides: TGTGCCAGCAGTTCAACTAGCGGGGTAGGCGAGCAGTACTTC. Protein: CASSSTSGVGEQYF.

V usage is TRBV5-1 and J usage is TRBJ2-7; TRBD1 agrees at 9 bases. In germline, CDR1 is SGHRS, CDR2 YFSETQ. The J segment lost 5 bases and the V segment lost 4 bases, leaving 10 bases of the junction unmatched. This CDR3 has 15 residues. The CDR3 spells CASSTTGTGFDEQYF. DNA of the CDR3: TGCGCCAGCAGCACTACCGGGACAGGGTTCGACGAGCAGTACTTC.

The chain combines TRBV5-4 with TRBJ1-2; TRBD1 agrees at 7 bases. The V segment lost 4 bases and the J segment 2 bases; nucleotides outside the gene matches: 11. The V gene's germline CDR1 is SGHNT and CDR2 YYREEE (reference sequence). The CDR3 has 16 amino acids. The chain's CDR3 is CASSPAGDRPNYGYTF. For the CDR3, the DNA is TGTGCCAGCAGCCCGGCTGGGGACAGACCCAACTATGGCTACACCTTC.

The V call is TRBV28, the J call TRBJ2-2; D not certain. The CDR3 loop spans 13 amino acids. Germline CDR1 and CDR2: MDHEN and SYDVKM. Trimming took off 7 bases at V and 8 bases at J, with 14 bases between the two ends. Written as DNA, the CDR3 is TGTGCCAGCACCCCGTTCCCGCTTGGGGAGCTGTTTTTT. Translation gives CASTPFPLGELFF.